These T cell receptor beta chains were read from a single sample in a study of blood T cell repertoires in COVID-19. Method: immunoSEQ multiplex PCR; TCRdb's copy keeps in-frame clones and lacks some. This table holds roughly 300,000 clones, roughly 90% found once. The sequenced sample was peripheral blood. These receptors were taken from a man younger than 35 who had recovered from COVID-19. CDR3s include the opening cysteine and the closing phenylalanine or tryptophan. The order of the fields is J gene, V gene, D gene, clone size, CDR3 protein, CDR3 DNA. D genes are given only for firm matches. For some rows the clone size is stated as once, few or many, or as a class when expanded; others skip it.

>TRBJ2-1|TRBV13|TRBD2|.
CASSNHSGLAGGRRFF
TGTGCCAGCAGCAACCACAGTGGACTAGCGGGGGGCCGTCGGTTCTTC
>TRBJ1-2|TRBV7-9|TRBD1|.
CASSRGTGITDGGYTF
TGTGCCAGCAGTCGCGGGACAGGCATAACGGATGGTGGCTACACCTTC
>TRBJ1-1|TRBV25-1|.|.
CASSAPLNTEAFF
TGTGCCAGCAGTGCTCCTTTGAACACTGAAGCTTTCTTT
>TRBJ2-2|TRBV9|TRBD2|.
CASSKRGGNTGELFF
TGTGCCAGCAGCAAGCGGGGGGGCAACACCGGGGAGCTGTTTTTT
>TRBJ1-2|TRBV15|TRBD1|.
CATSRDRDSFYGYTF
TGTGCCACCAGCAGAGATCGGGACAGCTTCTATGGCTACACCTTC
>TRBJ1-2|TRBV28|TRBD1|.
CASSGTGYGYTF
TGTGCCAGCAGTGGGACAGGGTATGGCTACACCTTC
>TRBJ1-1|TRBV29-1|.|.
CSHSSGEIAEAFF
TGCAGCCACTCCTCCGGGGAGATCGCTGAAGCTTTCTTT
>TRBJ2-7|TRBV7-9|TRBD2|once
CASSSPQREGRYEQYF
TGTGCCAGCAGCTCACCACAGCGGGAGGGCCGCTACGAGCAGTACTTC
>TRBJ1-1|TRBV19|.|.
CASSIGGGTEAFF
TGTGCCAGTAGTATAGGGGGGGGAACTGAAGCTTTCTTT
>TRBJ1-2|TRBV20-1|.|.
CSASIRVKGYTF
TGCAGTGCTAGTATCCGGGTGAAGGGCTACACCTTC
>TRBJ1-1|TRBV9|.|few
CASSVGLEGLNTEAFF
TGTGCCAGCAGCGTAGGGTTGGAGGGGCTCAACACTGAAGCTTTCTTT
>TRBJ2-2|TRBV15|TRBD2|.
CATSRGLAGGITGELFF
TGTGCCACCAGCAGAGGGCTAGCGGGGGGGATAACCGGGGAGCTGTTTTTT
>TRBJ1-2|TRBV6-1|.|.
CASSEAREYGYTF
TGTGCCAGCAGTGAAGCGAGAGAGTATGGCTACACCTTC
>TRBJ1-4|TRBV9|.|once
CASSGSQISNEKLFF
TGTGCCAGCAGCGGATCACAAATCTCTAATGAAAAACTGTTTTTT
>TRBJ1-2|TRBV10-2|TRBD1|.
CASSAGQGHYGYTF
TGCGCCAGCAGTGCGGGACAGGGGCACTATGGCTACACCTTC